Listed below are T cell receptor beta chains from one sample, sequenced in a study of shared clonotypes between healthy human individuals. Produced via immunoSEQ multiplex PCR; TCRdb's table is partial and in-frame only. The sample yields about 1.5 million clones, more than 95% seen once. Sequencing was carried out using naive CD4+ T cells sorted from blood. Receptors originate from a man under 40 in good health. CDR3s leave out the opening cysteine and the closing phenylalanine or tryptophan.

j_call: TRBJ2-4
v_call: TRBV10-2
cdr3_aa: ASTAVAGGLNIQY

j_call: TRBJ2-1
v_call: TRBV29-1
cdr3_aa: SVEGPGYDEQF

j_call: TRBJ2-1
v_call: TRBV27
cdr3_aa: ASSLRQGRAWVSYNEQF

j_call: TRBJ2-3
v_call: TRBV28
cdr3_aa: ASSPIGPEPGGRDTQY

j_call: TRBJ2-2
v_call: TRBV5-5
cdr3_aa: ASSLLAGANTGELF

j_call: TRBJ2-5
v_call: TRBV6-4
cdr3_aa: ASSDRASPIKGTQY

j_call: TRBJ2-7
v_call: TRBV28
cdr3_aa: ASRAGHEQY

j_call: TRBJ2-1
v_call: TRBV20-1
cdr3_aa: SARTAARQF

j_call: TRBJ2-7
v_call: TRBV5-4
cdr3_aa: ASSSREGAIYEQY

j_call: TRBJ2-5
v_call: TRBV14
cdr3_aa: ASSQDIEPRETQY

j_call: TRBJ1-4
v_call: TRBV10-2
cdr3_aa: ASTGSTNQKLF

j_call: TRBJ2-7
v_call: TRBV28
cdr3_aa: ASSLWEDSYEQY

j_call: TRBJ2-1
v_call: TRBV9
cdr3_aa: ASSAGTSDSNEQF

j_call: TRBJ1-3
v_call: TRBV16
cdr3_aa: ASSQTAPGTSGNTIY

j_call: TRBJ2-7
v_call: TRBV13
cdr3_aa: ASSLLVGGGPYEQY

j_call: TRBJ2-4
v_call: TRBV5-1
cdr3_aa: ASSLDTGDIQY

j_call: TRBJ2-5
v_call: TRBV5-1
cdr3_aa: ASSSQGQGVQETQY

j_call: TRBJ2-6
v_call: TRBV10-3
cdr3_aa: AISGLGSGVSGANVLT

j_call: TRBJ2-1
v_call: TRBV9
cdr3_aa: ASSVRPGIDHEQF

j_call: TRBJ2-1
v_call: TRBV15
cdr3_aa: ATSRDRLRWQF

j_call: TRBJ1-1
v_call: TRBV7-3
cdr3_aa: ASSLGPVENTEAF

j_call: TRBJ2-3
v_call: TRBV7-9
cdr3_aa: ASSLGLAGGITDTQY

j_call: TRBJ2-2
v_call: TRBV5-1
cdr3_aa: ASSLVFRLGELF

j_call: TRBJ1-4
v_call: TRBV14
cdr3_aa: ASSQRTGILATNEKLF

j_call: TRBJ2-2
v_call: TRBV30
cdr3_aa: AWRRAGMNTGELF

j_call: TRBJ2-7
v_call: TRBV5-1
cdr3_aa: ASSTGLAGGGYEQY

j_call: TRBJ1-2
v_call: TRBV6-5
cdr3_aa: ASSYSREYYGYT

j_call: TRBJ1-5
v_call: TRBV2
cdr3_aa: ASSWDRDNQPQH

j_call: TRBJ2-7
v_call: TRBV2
cdr3_aa: ASSEAGVLSYEQY

j_call: TRBJ2-5
v_call: TRBV28
cdr3_aa: ASSLFTTGQGGETQY

j_call: TRBJ2-7
v_call: TRBV28
cdr3_aa: ASSSGEKYSYEQY

j_call: TRBJ1-1
v_call: TRBV11-1
cdr3_aa: ASSPWVGGADTEAF

j_call: TRBJ2-6
v_call: TRBV10-3
cdr3_aa: AISENPGQGAIAGANVLT

j_call: TRBJ2-7
v_call: TRBV6-1
cdr3_aa: ASSTYRDRAYEQY

j_call: TRBJ1-1
v_call: TRBV5-4
cdr3_aa: ASTRGASGNTEAF

j_call: TRBJ1-5
v_call: TRBV5-1
cdr3_aa: ASSLLGDDSNQPQH

j_call: TRBJ2-3
v_call: TRBV29-1
cdr3_aa: SLGWGATDTQY

j_call: TRBJ2-2
v_call: TRBV7-9
cdr3_aa: ASSPGTHERTGELF

j_call: TRBJ2-7
v_call: TRBV10-1
cdr3_aa: ASSESPGRPYEQY

j_call: TRBJ2-2
v_call: TRBV7-6
cdr3_aa: ASSLLSAGQGYTGELF

j_call: TRBJ1-5
v_call: TRBV5-5
cdr3_aa: ASSPRGHDFYSNQPQH

j_call: TRBJ2-7
v_call: TRBV5-4
cdr3_aa: ASSSPGQGTYEQY

j_call: TRBJ2-7
v_call: TRBV19
cdr3_aa: ASSSPGQRHEQY

j_call: TRBJ2-7
v_call: TRBV27
cdr3_aa: ASSLRDRGQSEQY

j_call: TRBJ2-1
v_call: TRBV25-1
cdr3_aa: ASSESAPFIEQF

j_call: TRBJ2-7
v_call: TRBV9
cdr3_aa: ASSDDSASYEQY

j_call: TRBJ2-7
v_call: TRBV11-2
cdr3_aa: ASSSSPLVAYEQY

j_call: TRBJ2-5
v_call: TRBV29-1
cdr3_aa: SAGGEETQY

j_call: TRBJ1-1
v_call: TRBV6-1
cdr3_aa: ASTDRNTEAF

j_call: TRBJ1-5
v_call: TRBV6-1
cdr3_aa: ASSEAWRRGQVGNQPQH

j_call: TRBJ1-5
v_call: TRBV2
cdr3_aa: ASSEDRGHQPQH

j_call: TRBJ2-3
v_call: TRBV7-2
cdr3_aa: ASSPTSYTDTQY

j_call: TRBJ2-7
v_call: TRBV6-6
cdr3_aa: ASTGHSSYEQY

j_call: TRBJ1-5
v_call: TRBV2
cdr3_aa: ASSDPSGGANQPQH

j_call: TRBJ1-1
v_call: TRBV2
cdr3_aa: ASSVGESTEAF

j_call: TRBJ2-7
v_call: TRBV5-4
cdr3_aa: ASSLELRGGTGEQY

j_call: TRBJ2-7
v_call: TRBV19
cdr3_aa: ASSKGLAGDSYEQY

j_call: TRBJ2-1
v_call: TRBV28
cdr3_aa: ASSLFRSSYNEQF

j_call: TRBJ1-2
v_call: TRBV20-1
cdr3_aa: STRTGYGYT

j_call: TRBJ1-3
v_call: TRBV7-2
cdr3_aa: ASSEGGNTIY